This T cell receptor (beta chain) emerged from a study of Graves' ophthalmopathy and Graves' hyperthyroidism. The authors used Ficoll-Paque density gradient centrifugation to separate PBMCs. The input was roughly 9.3 ml of fresh peripheral blood. The authors amplified TCR beta CDR3 regions, and they did so from RNA transcripts for repertoire sequencing. Second-round multiplex PCR came after a first-round RT-PCR that employed HTBI primers. TCRdb redid the calling of the multiplex PCR reads with MiXCR, one entry per CDR3 protein. The profile shows 350,000 to 400,000 distinct CDR3 sequences, around 18% of them singletons. Trimming took 2 bases from V and 1 from J, leaving 17 bases between them. Germline V gene lookup returns CDR1 SGHAT and CDR2 FQDESV (reference sequence). The CDR3 consists of 17 residues. This clonotype was counted many times.

The TCR originated in a woman aged 18-35 years with Graves' ophthalmopathy. V and J are TRBV11-1 and TRBJ2-5, with D perhaps given as TRBD1 or TRBD2 (5 bases each). Sequenced sample: peripheral blood. CDR3 loop: CASSLRGVGDSQETQYF. The CDR3 DNA reads as TGTGCCAGCAGCTTACGGGGTGTTGGAGACAGCCAAGAGACCCAGTACTTC.